This section outlines one T cell receptor (beta chain) sequence together with its context. What it binds is not known. Primers included in the PCR were 60 Vbeta and 13 Jbeta primers. TCRdb's table, derived via immunoSEQ multiplex PCR, lists solely in-frame clones and lacks some. This sample has nearly 110,000 clones, with less than 80% found just once. The data stem from a study of cytomegalovirus exposure and HLA in healthy donors. This CDR3 comprises 16 residues. CDR1 and CDR2 from the germline V gene are SGHRS and YFSETQ. J gave up 4 bases and V 0 bases, and 4 bases lay outside the gene matches. Study-wide findings and caveats: Rare sequences made up most TCRs, while some public TCRs were found in many donors.

Sequencing was done on a sample of PBMCs. The V call is TRBV5-1, the J call TRBJ2-2; TRBD2 agrees at 9 bases. This receptor was identified in a man aged 55 to 69 in good health and CMV-seronegative. The CDR3 DNA follows: TGCGCCAGCAGCTTGGGGCTAGCGGGGATCACCGGGGAGCTGTTTTTT. As protein: CASSLGLAGITGELFF.